The T cell receptor (beta chain) described here comes from a study of blood T cells in healthy people across ages. The overall study: With template switching, about one barcoded beta molecule was captured per two T cells.

Study results and caveats: As age increased, TCR beta diversity per million T cells fell in a roughly linear fashion. A greater number of naive CD4+ cells and higher diversity distinguished long-lived donors from aged donors.

With respect to this clonotype: Its cognate antigen is unknown.

Trimming took 0 bases from V and 9 from J, leaving 26 bases between them. This CDR3 contains 17 residues. Germline-derived CDR1 and CDR2 are DFQATT and SNEGSKA (reference sequence). A second roughly 6 to 12 cycle PCR used barcoded and J-beta primers. TCRdb called the 5' RACE reads again in MiXCR, with one record for every CDR3 protein. The sample carries 1.5 million or so distinct CDR3 sequences, about 40% recorded once. At least 7 million PBMCs were isolated per sample. The chain uses TRBV20-1 and TRBJ2-5, with D perhaps being TRBD1 or TRBD2 (6 bases each). The sample was blood. The receptor was derived from a woman aged 18 to 35 in good health. CDR3: CSARDSGTVTLQGSQYF. The CDR3 DNA reads TGCAGTGCTAGAGATTCGGGGACTGTCACTCTCCAGGGGTCCCAGTACTTC.